Here is one TCR beta chain with its context. Clones were read by immunoSEQ multiplex PCR, and TCRdb kept only the in-frame ones, dropping some. The repertoire holds around 11,000 clones, 65% to 90% seen once, with around a third in the top ten. CDR1 and CDR2 from the germline V gene are SGHRS and YFSETQ. The germline V and J ends were trimmed by 9 bases and 0 bases, with 12 bases remaining between them. The CDR3 spans 13 residues. This specimen belongs to a study of PD-1 and CTLA-4 blockade in melanoma. This chain joins TRBV5-1 and TRBJ1-1, with D uncertain. Material: CD8+ T cells from peripheral blood, obtained from a patient given anti-PD-1 treatment. The sequence was obtained from a human donor with melanoma. The CDR3 nucleotides read TGCGCCACCTTCGATGGAGTGAACACTGAAGCTTTCTTT. Protein sequence: CATFDGVNTEAFF.